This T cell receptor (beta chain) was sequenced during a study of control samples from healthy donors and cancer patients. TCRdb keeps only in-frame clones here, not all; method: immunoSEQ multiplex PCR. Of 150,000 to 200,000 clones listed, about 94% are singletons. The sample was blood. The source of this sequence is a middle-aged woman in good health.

CDR3 in DNA: TGTGCCAGTAGTATCCAGGGAAACCCTTCTGGGGCCAACGTCCTGACTTTC. Residues: CASSIQGNPSGANVLTF. This sequence joins TRBV19 and TRBJ2-6; weak D call: TRBD1 (5 bases). Germline V gives CDR1 LNHDA, CDR2 SQIVND (reference sequence). There are 17 residues in the CDR3. Trimming removed 3 bases from V and 1 base from J, with 13 bases in between.